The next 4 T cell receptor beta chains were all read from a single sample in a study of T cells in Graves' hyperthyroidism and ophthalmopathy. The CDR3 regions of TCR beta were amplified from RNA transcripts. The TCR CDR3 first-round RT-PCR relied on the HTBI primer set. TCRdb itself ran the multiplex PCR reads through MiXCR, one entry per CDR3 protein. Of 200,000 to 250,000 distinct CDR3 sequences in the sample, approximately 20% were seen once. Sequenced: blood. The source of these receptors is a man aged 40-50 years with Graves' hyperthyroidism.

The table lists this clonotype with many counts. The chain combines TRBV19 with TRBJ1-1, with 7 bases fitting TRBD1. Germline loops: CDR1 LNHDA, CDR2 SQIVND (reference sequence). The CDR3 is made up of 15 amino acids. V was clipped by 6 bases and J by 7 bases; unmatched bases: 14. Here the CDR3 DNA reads TGTGCCAGTAGCAAATTGGGGACAGTGGGAGATGAAGCTTTCTTT. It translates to CASSKLGTVGDEAFF.

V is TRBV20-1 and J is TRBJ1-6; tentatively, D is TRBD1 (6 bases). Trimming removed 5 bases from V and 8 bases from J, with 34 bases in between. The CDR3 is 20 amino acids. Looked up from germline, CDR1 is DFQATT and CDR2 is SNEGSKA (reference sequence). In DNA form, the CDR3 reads TGCAGTGCTGGATCCCGACAGATGGGCCCCCGGGGGCATGGTGATTCACCCCTCCACTTT. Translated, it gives CSAGSRQMGPRGHGDSPLHF.

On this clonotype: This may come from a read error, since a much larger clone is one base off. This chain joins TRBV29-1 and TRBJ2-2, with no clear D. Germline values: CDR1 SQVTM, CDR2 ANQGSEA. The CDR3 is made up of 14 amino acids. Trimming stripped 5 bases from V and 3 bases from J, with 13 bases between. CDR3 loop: CSVRVTEDTGELFF. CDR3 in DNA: TGCAGCGTTAGGGTCACCGAGGACACCGGGGAGCTGTTTTTT.

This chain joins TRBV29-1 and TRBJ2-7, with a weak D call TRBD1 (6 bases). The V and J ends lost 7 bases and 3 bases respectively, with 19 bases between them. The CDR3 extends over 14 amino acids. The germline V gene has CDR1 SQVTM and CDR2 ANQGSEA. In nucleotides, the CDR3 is TGCAGCGCCGGGACAATTCTAAACAACTACGAGCAGTACTTC. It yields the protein CSAGTILNNYEQYF.